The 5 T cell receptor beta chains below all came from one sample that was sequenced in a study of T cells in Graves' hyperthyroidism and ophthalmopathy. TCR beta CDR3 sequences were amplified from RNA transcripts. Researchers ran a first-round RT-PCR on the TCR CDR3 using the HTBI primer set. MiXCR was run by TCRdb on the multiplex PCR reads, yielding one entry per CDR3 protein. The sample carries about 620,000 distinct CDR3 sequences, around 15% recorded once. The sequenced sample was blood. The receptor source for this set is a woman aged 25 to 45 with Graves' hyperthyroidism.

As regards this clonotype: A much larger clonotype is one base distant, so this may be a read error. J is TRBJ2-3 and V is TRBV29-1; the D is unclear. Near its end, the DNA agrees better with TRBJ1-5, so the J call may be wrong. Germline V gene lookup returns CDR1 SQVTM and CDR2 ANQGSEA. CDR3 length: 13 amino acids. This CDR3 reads CSVGRTSSDTQHF. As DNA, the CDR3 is TGCAGCGTTGGGAGAACTAGTTCAGATACGCAGCATTTT.

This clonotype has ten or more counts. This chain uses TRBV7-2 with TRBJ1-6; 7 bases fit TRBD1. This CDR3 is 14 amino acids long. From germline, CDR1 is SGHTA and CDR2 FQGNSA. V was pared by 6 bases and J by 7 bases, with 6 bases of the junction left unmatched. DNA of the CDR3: TGTGCCAGCAGTCCGAGACAGGGCAATTCACCCCTCCACTTT. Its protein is CASSPRQGNSPLHF.

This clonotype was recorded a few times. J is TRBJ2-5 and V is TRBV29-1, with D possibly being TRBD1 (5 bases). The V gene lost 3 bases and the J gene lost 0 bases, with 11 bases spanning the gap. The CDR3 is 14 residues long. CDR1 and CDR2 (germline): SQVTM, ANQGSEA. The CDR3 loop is CSVEGLPDQETQYF. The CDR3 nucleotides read TGCAGCGTTGAGGGGCTACCCGACCAAGAGACCCAGTACTTC.

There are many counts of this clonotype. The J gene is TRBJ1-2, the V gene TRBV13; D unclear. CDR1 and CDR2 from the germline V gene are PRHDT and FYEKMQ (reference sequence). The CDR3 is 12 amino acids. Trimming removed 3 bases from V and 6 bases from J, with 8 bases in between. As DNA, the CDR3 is TGTGCCAGCAGCTTGGCAATCGATGGCTACACCTTC. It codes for CASSLAIDGYTF. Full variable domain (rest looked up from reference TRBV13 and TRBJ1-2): AAGVIQSPRHLIKEKRETATLKCYPIPRHDTVYWYQQGPGQDPQFLISFYEKMQSDKGSIPDRFSAQQFSDYHSELNMSSLELGDSALYFCASSLAIDGYTFGSGTRLTVV.

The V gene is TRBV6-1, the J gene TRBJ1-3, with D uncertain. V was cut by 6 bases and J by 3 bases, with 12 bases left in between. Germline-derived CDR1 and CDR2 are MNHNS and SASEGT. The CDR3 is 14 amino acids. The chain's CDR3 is CASSPRTHGNTIYF. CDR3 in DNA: TGTGCCAGCAGCCCCCGGACGCATGGAAACACCATATATTTT.